Listed below are T cell receptor beta chains from one sample, sequenced in a study of PD-1 blockade in mismatch repair-deficient tumors. Sequencing was performed with immunoSEQ multiplex PCR; in TCRdb, only in-frame clones are kept and a portion is missing. The repertoire holds some 15,000 clones, with roughly 84% as singletons. The sample consisted of PBMCs, taken less than 15 weeks after starting pembrolizumab. These receptors came from an adult with mismatch repair-deficient cancer. Both conserved end residues are part of each CDR3. The D gene is left open where the match is weak. Some rows mark clone size as missing; the rest say once, few, many or name a class of expanded clone.

j_call: TRBJ2-5
d_call: TRBD2
clone_size: -
v_call: TRBV6-6
cdr3_aa: CASRNIAGGLEETQYF
cdr3_nt: TGTGCCAGCAGGAACATAGCGGGAGGACTCGAAGAGACCCAGTACTTC

j_call: TRBJ1-5
d_call: TRBD1
clone_size: -
v_call: TRBV10-3
cdr3_aa: CAISSQGGSNQPQHF
cdr3_nt: TGTGCCATCAGTAGCCAGGGGGGAAGCAATCAGCCCCAGCATTTT

j_call: TRBJ2-1
d_call: TRBD2
clone_size: -
v_call: TRBV5-4
cdr3_aa: CASSAATSGSLYNEQFF
cdr3_nt: TGTGCCAGCAGCGCCGCGACTAGCGGGAGTCTCTACAATGAGCAGTTCTTC

j_call: TRBJ2-1
d_call: -
clone_size: -
v_call: TRBV6-1
cdr3_aa: CASTQTSYNEQFF
cdr3_nt: TGTGCCAGCACTCAGACTTCCTACAATGAGCAGTTCTTC

j_call: TRBJ2-1
d_call: TRBD2
clone_size: -
v_call: TRBV27
cdr3_aa: CASSYSWGGGEQFF
cdr3_nt: TGTGCCAGCAGCTATAGCTGGGGGGGTGGCGAGCAGTTCTTC

j_call: TRBJ2-7
d_call: TRBD1
clone_size: once
v_call: TRBV6-1
cdr3_aa: CASEQGTGGGYEQYF
cdr3_nt: TGTGCCAGCGAGCAAGGGACAGGGGGAGGCTACGAGCAGTACTTC

j_call: TRBJ2-1
d_call: TRBD2
clone_size: -
v_call: TRBV7-9
cdr3_aa: CASSLEASVGGSYNEQFF
cdr3_nt: TGTGCCAGCAGCTTAGAGGCGTCCGTCGGGGGGAGCTACAATGAGCAGTTCTTC

j_call: TRBJ2-1
d_call: -
clone_size: -
v_call: TRBV2
cdr3_aa: CASGGSIYNEQFF
cdr3_nt: TGTGCCTCAGGGGGGAGTATCTACAATGAGCAGTTCTTC

j_call: TRBJ1-1
d_call: TRBD1
clone_size: -
v_call: TRBV29-1
cdr3_aa: CSVNSGGWTEAFF
cdr3_nt: TGCAGCGTGAACTCAGGGGGATGGACTGAAGCTTTCTTT

j_call: TRBJ2-2
d_call: TRBD1
clone_size: -
v_call: TRBV19
cdr3_aa: CASSNDRVTGELFF
cdr3_nt: TGTGCCAGTAGTAACGACAGGGTAACCGGGGAGCTGTTTTTT

j_call: TRBJ2-1
d_call: TRBD1
clone_size: -
v_call: TRBV10-1
cdr3_aa: CASSLRGRGTSYNEQFF
cdr3_nt: TGCGCCAGCAGTCTACGAGGCAGGGGGACCTCCTACAATGAGCAGTTCTTC

j_call: TRBJ1-3
d_call: -
clone_size: -
v_call: TRBV9
cdr3_aa: CASSVEYARNTIYF
cdr3_nt: TGTGCCAGCAGCGTAGAGTACGCTAGAAACACCATATATTTT

j_call: TRBJ1-3
d_call: -
clone_size: -
v_call: TRBV7-6
cdr3_aa: CASSLTPGMSSGNTIYF
cdr3_nt: TGTGCCAGCAGCTTAACCCCAGGGATGAGCTCTGGAAACACCATATATTTT

j_call: TRBJ1-2
d_call: -
clone_size: few
v_call: TRBV7-9
cdr3_aa: CASSPLRGYTF
cdr3_nt: TGTGCCAGCAGCCCCTTGAGGGGCTACACCTTC

j_call: TRBJ2-7
d_call: TRBD1
clone_size: -
v_call: TRBV10-3
cdr3_aa: CAISESGGATLKQYF
cdr3_nt: TGTGCCATCAGTGAGTCAGGGGGCGCAACCCTTAAGCAGTACTTC

j_call: TRBJ2-3
d_call: -
clone_size: -
v_call: TRBV30
cdr3_aa: CAWSPGINTDTQYF
cdr3_nt: TGTGCCTGGAGCCCCGGTATCAACACAGATACGCAGTATTTT

j_call: TRBJ2-7
d_call: TRBD2
clone_size: -
v_call: TRBV7-6
cdr3_aa: CASSLDWGRGNEQYF
cdr3_nt: TGTGCCAGCAGCTTAGATTGGGGGAGGGGCAACGAGCAGTACTTC

j_call: TRBJ1-3
d_call: -
clone_size: -
v_call: TRBV7-9
cdr3_aa: CASSFTKRARDISGNTIYF
cdr3_nt: TGTGCCAGCAGCTTCACCAAGCGGGCCAGGGATATCTCTGGAAACACCATATATTTT

j_call: TRBJ2-5
d_call: -
clone_size: once
v_call: TRBV28
cdr3_aa: CASTSRETQYF
cdr3_nt: TGTGCCAGCACCTCGAGGGAGACCCAGTACTTC

j_call: TRBJ1-6
d_call: -
clone_size: -
v_call: TRBV7-9
cdr3_aa: CASGGGVGSPLHF
cdr3_nt: TGTGCCAGCGGCGGCGGGGTGGGGTCACCCCTCCACTTT

j_call: TRBJ1-3
d_call: TRBD1
clone_size: -
v_call: TRBV6-5
cdr3_aa: CASSGTGKGVTIYF
cdr3_nt: TGTGCCAGCAGCGGGACAGGGAAAGGAGTCACCATATATTTT

j_call: TRBJ2-1
d_call: -
clone_size: -
v_call: TRBV21-1
cdr3_aa: CASSKARLVYNEQFF
cdr3_nt: TGTGCCAGCAGCAAAGCGAGACTAGTCTACAATGAGCAGTTCTTC

j_call: TRBJ1-3
d_call: -
clone_size: few
v_call: TRBV27
cdr3_aa: CASSLSGGSGNTIYF
cdr3_nt: TGTGCCAGCAGTTTATCGGGGGGTTCTGGAAACACCATATATTTT

j_call: TRBJ2-3
d_call: TRBD2
clone_size: -
v_call: TRBV19
cdr3_aa: CASSKGLADTQYF
cdr3_nt: TGTGCCAGTAGTAAGGGACTAGCAGATACGCAGTATTTT

j_call: TRBJ2-5
d_call: TRBD2
clone_size: -
v_call: TRBV5-1
cdr3_aa: CASSEIAGQETQYF
cdr3_nt: TGCGCCAGCAGCGAAATAGCGGGGCAAGAGACCCAGTACTTC

j_call: TRBJ1-1
d_call: -
clone_size: -
v_call: TRBV28
cdr3_aa: CASSSAGVTEAFF
cdr3_nt: TGTGCCAGCAGTTCTGCAGGGGTCACTGAAGCTTTCTTT

j_call: TRBJ1-4
d_call: TRBD1
clone_size: -
v_call: TRBV7-9
cdr3_aa: CASSSGTGSTEKLFF
cdr3_nt: TGTGCCAGCAGCTCCGGGACAGGGTCAACGGAAAAACTGTTTTTT

j_call: TRBJ1-1
d_call: -
clone_size: -
v_call: TRBV5-1
cdr3_aa: CASSLSTGVGTEAFF
cdr3_nt: TGCGCCAGCAGCTTGAGCACAGGAGTAGGCACTGAAGCTTTCTTT

j_call: TRBJ2-2
d_call: -
clone_size: -
v_call: TRBV6-5
cdr3_aa: CASRLPGLDTGELFF
cdr3_nt: TGTGCCAGCAGGCTTCCGGGACTCGACACCGGGGAGCTGTTTTTT

j_call: TRBJ1-3
d_call: -
clone_size: -
v_call: TRBV18
cdr3_aa: CASSPPGALSGNTIYF
cdr3_nt: TGTGCCAGCTCACCACCAGGGGCCTTGTCAGGAAACACCATATATTTT